Listed below are T cell receptor beta chains from one sample, sequenced in a study of beta chain features in type 1 diabetes. Produced via immunoSEQ multiplex PCR; TCRdb's table is partial and in-frame only. The sample consists of 50,000 or so clones, 42% of them appearing once. Material: Tregs from blood. Receptors were obtained from a young man with type 1 diabetes. Both conserved end residues are part of each CDR3. Each record gives: CDR3 length, D gene, V gene, J gene, clone size, CDR3 protein, CDR3 DNA. The D gene is left open where the match is weak. Rows may omit the clone size; those that give it use once, few, many or a size class.

cdr3_length: 13; d_call: TRBD1; v_call: TRBV6-5; j_call: TRBJ1-1; clone_size: -; cdr3_aa: CATDRGQNTEAFF; cdr3_nt: TGTGCCACCGACAGGGGACAGAACACTGAAGCTTTCTTT
cdr3_length: 14; d_call: TRBD2; v_call: TRBV28; j_call: TRBJ2-3; clone_size: -; cdr3_aa: CASSSAGGPDTQYF; cdr3_nt: TGTGCCAGCAGTTCCGCGGGAGGTCCAGATACGCAGTATTTT
cdr3_length: 14; d_call: -; v_call: TRBV7-3; j_call: TRBJ1-1; clone_size: -; cdr3_aa: CASSLTGGGTEAFF; cdr3_nt: TGTGCCAGCAGCTTAACGGGAGGGGGGACTGAAGCTTTCTTT
cdr3_length: 16; d_call: TRBD2; v_call: TRBV5-4; j_call: TRBJ2-1; clone_size: -; cdr3_aa: CASSTRLAGGPNEQFF; cdr3_nt: TGTGCCAGCAGCACCCGCCTAGCGGGAGGGCCGAATGAGCAGTTCTTC
cdr3_length: 13; d_call: -; v_call: TRBV7-9; j_call: TRBJ1-1; clone_size: -; cdr3_aa: CASSLAEGTEAFF; cdr3_nt: TGTGCCAGCAGCTTAGCGGAGGGTACCGAAGCTTTCTTT
cdr3_length: 16; d_call: TRBD2; v_call: TRBV27; j_call: TRBJ2-3; clone_size: -; cdr3_aa: CASRPLAGGLTDTQYF; cdr3_nt: TGTGCCAGCAGACCCCTGGCGGGAGGACTCACAGATACGCAGTATTTT
cdr3_length: 15; d_call: -; v_call: TRBV7-3; j_call: TRBJ1-6; clone_size: -; cdr3_aa: CASSLNPQTNSPLHF; cdr3_nt: TGTGCCAGCAGCTTAAATCCACAGACGAATTCACCCCTCCACTTT
cdr3_length: 17; d_call: -; v_call: TRBV25-1; j_call: TRBJ2-1; clone_size: -; cdr3_aa: CASRFPLRGRLYNEQFF; cdr3_nt: TGTGCCAGCAGGTTCCCTCTCCGGGGGAGACTCTATAATGAGCAGTTCTTC
cdr3_length: 13; d_call: TRBD2; v_call: TRBV27; j_call: TRBJ2-1; clone_size: -; cdr3_aa: CASMRSGRDEQFF; cdr3_nt: TGTGCCAGCATGAGGAGCGGGAGAGATGAGCAGTTCTTC
cdr3_length: 15; d_call: -; v_call: TRBV6-1; j_call: TRBJ2-2; clone_size: once; cdr3_aa: CASSSQTENTGELFF; cdr3_nt: TGTGCCAGCAGTTCTCAGACAGAGAACACCGGGGAGCTGTTTTTT
cdr3_length: 15; d_call: -; v_call: TRBV4-2; j_call: TRBJ1-4; clone_size: -; cdr3_aa: CASSQDGGYDEKLFF; cdr3_nt: TGTGCCAGCAGCCAAGATGGAGGCTACGATGAAAAACTGTTTTTT
cdr3_length: 16; d_call: TRBD2; v_call: TRBV7-3; j_call: TRBJ2-1; clone_size: -; cdr3_aa: CASSSGSGTTYNEQFF; cdr3_nt: TGTGCCAGCAGCTCCGGATCCGGGACTACCTACAATGAGCAGTTCTTC
cdr3_length: 13; d_call: -; v_call: TRBV11-2; j_call: TRBJ1-1; clone_size: -; cdr3_aa: CASSGARNTEAFF; cdr3_nt: TGTGCCAGCAGTGGGGCACGGAACACTGAAGCTTTCTTT
cdr3_length: 14; d_call: -; v_call: TRBV5-1; j_call: TRBJ2-1; clone_size: -; cdr3_aa: CASKVGGPDNEQFF; cdr3_nt: TGCGCCAGCAAGGTAGGAGGCCCCGACAATGAGCAGTTCTTC
cdr3_length: 15; d_call: -; v_call: TRBV18; j_call: TRBJ1-2; clone_size: -; cdr3_aa: CASSPDRGANYGYTF; cdr3_nt: TGTGCCAGCTCACCCGACAGAGGTGCTAACTATGGCTACACCTTC
cdr3_length: 16; d_call: TRBD1; v_call: TRBV7-2; j_call: TRBJ2-2; clone_size: -; cdr3_aa: CASRLTGGSSTGELFF; cdr3_nt: TGTGCCAGCAGATTGACAGGGGGCTCTAGCACCGGGGAGCTGTTTTTT
cdr3_length: 17; d_call: -; v_call: TRBV14; j_call: TRBJ1-1; clone_size: -; cdr3_aa: CASSQEGGRLMNTEAFF; cdr3_nt: TGTGCCAGCAGCCAAGAGGGAGGTAGGCTCATGAACACTGAAGCTTTCTTT
cdr3_length: 15; d_call: -; v_call: TRBV7-2; j_call: TRBJ2-1; clone_size: few; cdr3_aa: CASSLEGSWYNEQFF; cdr3_nt: TGTGCCAGCAGCTTAGAAGGGAGTTGGTACAATGAGCAGTTCTTC
cdr3_length: 16; d_call: -; v_call: TRBV4-3; j_call: TRBJ2-1; clone_size: few; cdr3_aa: CASSQDLRAAYNEQFF; cdr3_nt: TGCGCCAGCAGCCAAGACCTGAGGGCCGCCTACAATGAGCAGTTCTTC
cdr3_length: 12; d_call: -; v_call: TRBV29-1; j_call: TRBJ1-5; clone_size: few; cdr3_aa: CSVAGSGQPQHF; cdr3_nt: TGCAGCGTTGCGGGTTCGGGGCAGCCCCAGCATTTT
cdr3_length: 15; d_call: TRBD2; v_call: TRBV29-1; j_call: TRBJ2-3; clone_size: few; cdr3_aa: CSVDGLAGVPDTQYF; cdr3_nt: TGCAGCGTTGATGGGCTAGCGGGAGTCCCCGATACGCAGTATTTT